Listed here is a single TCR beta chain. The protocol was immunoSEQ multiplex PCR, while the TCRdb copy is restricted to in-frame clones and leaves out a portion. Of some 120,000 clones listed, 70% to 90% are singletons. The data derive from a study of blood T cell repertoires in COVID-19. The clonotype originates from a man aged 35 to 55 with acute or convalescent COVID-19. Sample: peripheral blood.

The CDR3 loop reads CASSSRTPLNTGELFF. The CDR3 nucleotides read TGTGCCAGCAGTTCTCGGACACCCTTGAACACCGGGGAGCTGTTTTTT. The chain links TRBV27 to TRBJ2-2; TRBD1 is a possible D gene (5 bases). CDR3 size: 16 residues. CDR1 and CDR2 (germline): MNHEY, SMNVEV (reference sequence). With 4 bases removed from V and 1 base from J, the gap between germline ends came to 13 bases.